The 8 T cell receptor beta chains below were found in one sample sequenced in a study of tumor-infiltrating lymphocytes in oesophageal squamous cell carcinoma (dated by TCRdb to about 2016). The library relied on PCR. Data came from an Illumina HiSeq 2000. The public reads were quality trimmed at Q25 with fastp and then assembled into clones with MiXCR by TCRdb, keeping productive beta chains. Every CDR3 protein is listed once, alongside the most common genes and DNA of its rows. For this sample the table gives about 18,000 distinct CDR3 sequences, of which about 40% were detected only once. Around 40% of the sample is taken by the ten largest. Sequenced input: blood. The receptors shown here come from a female donor with esophageal squamous cell carcinoma.

Sample share makes this clonotype medium-sized. The chain uses TRBV7-2 and TRBJ2-7; 8 nucleotides match TRBD1. CDR3 length: 14 amino acids. The V gene end was trimmed by 5 bases and the J gene end by 3 bases; junction bases not matched to a gene: 6. Germline V gene sequence: CDR1 SGHTA, CDR2 FQGNSA. CDR3 sequence: CASSPWTGSYEQYF. The CDR3 bases are TGTGCCAGCAGCCCCTGGACAGGGAGCTACGAGCAGTACTTC.

A note on this clonotype: It may be a read error: a sequence one base away is much more abundant. J is TRBJ2-7 and V is TRBV7-6, with TRBD1 matching over 8 bases. V dropped 1 base and J dropped 7; count of bases not matched to a gene: 12. The CDR3 is made up of 16 amino acids. CDR1 is SGHVS and CDR2 is FNYEAQ in the germline V gene. The CDR3 coding sequence is TGTGCCAGCAGCTTAGTGTATTCAGGGGGCTCTAATGAGCAGTACTTC. This gives the protein CASSLVYSGGSNEQYF. The variable domain in full, completed from reference TRBV7-6 and TRBJ2-7, reads GAGVSQSPRYKVTKRGQDVALRCDPISGHVSLYWYRQALGQGPEFLTYFNYEAQQDKSGLPNDRFSAERPEGSISTLTIQRTEQRDSAMYRCASSLVYSGGSNEQYFGPGTRLTVT.

The V gene is TRBV24-1, the J gene TRBJ2-3; D unresolved. The CDR3 has 13 amino acids. Germline V gene data show CDR1 as KGHDR and CDR2 as SFDVKD. Trimming left V 9 bases short and J 2 bases short, with 11 bases between. The CDR3 coding sequence is TGTGCCACCTACGACTTCTCCACAGATACGCAGTATTTT. Amino acids: CATYDFSTDTQYF.

A note on this clonotype: One end of the junction varies from germline; a read error may be responsible. The chain joins TRBV7-6 to TRBJ2-5; 10 bases are shared with TRBD2. Germline-derived CDR1 and CDR2 are SGHVS and FNYEAQ. This CDR3 has 16 amino acids. The DNA of the CDR3 is TGTGCTAGCAGCTTAGCGCCAGCGGGGGGGCAAGAGACCCAGTACTTC. It specifies CASSLAPAGGQETQYF.

This clonotype was seen ten or more times. The rearrangement joins TRBV27 to TRBJ1-2; D perhaps matches TRBD1 (5 bases). This CDR3 is 16 amino acids long. V lost 5 bases, J lost 6 bases, and 22 bases lay in between. Germline loops: CDR1 MNHEY, CDR2 SMNVEV (reference sequence). The CDR3: CASSPRGGSFWDGYTF. The CDR3 bases are TGTGCCAGCAGTCCCCGGGGGGGTTCCTTTTGGGATGGCTACACCTTC.

The chain employs TRBV18 and TRBJ2-3; D is uncertain. V gave up 4 bases and J gave up 5 bases, with 19 bases separating them. Germline CDR1 is KGHSH and CDR2 is LQKENI. This CDR3 region has 16 residues. CDR3 bases: TGTGCCAGCTCACGGACCCCGGACCCCAGAGGAGATACGCAGTATTTT. It yields the protein CASSRTPDPRGDTQYF.

This rearrangement joins TRBV9 to TRBJ2-1; 13 bases line up with TRBD2. Germline V gene lookup returns CDR1 SGDLS and CDR2 YYNGEE. V shed 0 bases and J 7 bases; nucleotides not matched to a gene: 10. The CDR3 has 18 amino acids. CDR3 sequence reads: CASSVVGGGLAGMNEQFF. Written as DNA, the CDR3 is TGTGCCAGCAGCGTAGTAGGGGGGGGACTAGCGGGGATGAATGAGCAGTTCTTC.

In this sample, this clonotype turned up many times. A read error may be the cause here, since a much bigger clone is one base away. This chain connects TRBV7-6 to TRBJ2-1; possibly TRBD2 for D (6 bases). Trimming removed 1 base at V and 10 bases at J, with 17 bases between. Germline CDR1 is SGHVS and CDR2 is FNYEAQ. This CDR3 is built from 15 residues. CDR3 nucleotides: TGTGCCAGCAGCTTAGTGGGACTGGGGAGTGGGGAGCAGTTCTTC. Its protein product is CASSLVGLGSGEQFF.